These 25 T cell receptor beta chains share one sample of origin, sequenced in a study of early T cells in non-severe SARS-CoV-2 infection. TCRdb re-called the 5' RACE reads through MiXCR, storing one row per CDR3 protein. The profile shows about 92,000 distinct CDR3 sequences, 16% of them singletons. The sequencing input was whole blood. The receptors come from an adult who was a healthcare worker with PCR-confirmed SARS-CoV-2 infection or an uninfected control (not recorded which).

The rearrangement uses TRBV4-1 and TRBJ2-5; D unresolved. Germline CDR1 and CDR2: MGHRA and YSYEKL. Trimming pared 0 bases from V and 5 bases from J, leaving 13 bases between. This CDR3 has 15 residues. The CDR3 spells CASSQEQRLGETQYF. The CDR3, as DNA: TGCGCCAGCAGCCAAGAACAAAGACTTGGGGAGACCCAGTACTTC.

Remarks on this clonotype: This could be a read error, since a much larger clone is one nucleotide away. DNA of the CDR3: TGTGCCAGCAGTGCTCAACTTGGGTGGGGTTCCTACGAGCAGTACTTC. This translates into CASSAQLGWGSYEQYF. The J gene is TRBJ2-7, the V gene TRBV2, with D uncertain. Germline loops: CDR1 SNHLY, CDR2 FYNNEI. V was trimmed by 4 bases and J by 1 base, leaving 17 bases between them. There are 16 residues in the CDR3.

This rearrangement joins TRBV11-2 to TRBJ2-1; D not resolved. This CDR3 contains 13 residues. The germline CDR1 and CDR2 sequences are SGHAT and FQNNGV. V lost 5 bases to trimming and J lost 8 bases, with 13 bases between them. CDR3 in amino acids: CASSGAHSDEQFF. CDR3 in DNA: TGTGCCAGCAGCGGCGCACATTCCGATGAGCAGTTCTTC.

The table lists this clonotype with many counts. The chain has TRBV12-3 or TRBV12-4 and TRBJ2-1; 9 bases are shared with TRBD2. The CDR3 length is 15 residues. The trim removed 1 base at V and 10 bases at J, leaving 8 bases unmatched. In DNA, the CDR3 is TGTGCCAGCAGTTTAGAAGGCGGGAGGGTGGGAGAGCAGTTCTTC. This translates into CASSLEGGRVGEQFF.

The rearrangement joins TRBV28 to TRBJ2-1, with 8 nucleotides matching TRBD2. This CDR3 has 17 amino acids. Germline CDR1 is MDHEN and CDR2 is SYDVKM. Losses at the gene ends were 1 base for V and 7 bases for J; bases not matched to a gene: 12. CDR3 in DNA: TGTGCCAGCAGTTTATCTATCCGGCGGGGGGAGGTTAATGAGCAGTTCTTC. Translating gives CASSLSIRRGEVNEQFF.

This clonotype was detected a few times. The rearrangement uses TRBV20-1 and TRBJ2-1; 11 nucleotides align to TRBD2. CDR1 and CDR2 from the germline V gene are DFQATT and SNEGSKA (reference sequence). Trimming cost V 6 bases and J 1 base; bases outside gene matches: 20. The CDR3 is 20 residues long. CDR3 protein: CSATGRPGGLAGGSYNEQFF. The CDR3 DNA is TGCAGTGCCACAGGACGCCCCGGGGGGTTAGCGGGAGGGTCCTACAATGAGCAGTTCTTC.

This chain connects TRBV28 to TRBJ2-2, with unresolved D. V was shortened by 5 bases and J by 6 bases, with 16 bases between the two germline ends. The CDR3 length is 15 residues. Germline V gene data show CDR1 as MDHEN and CDR2 as SYDVKM. CDR3 coding DNA: TGTGCCAGCAGTACAAGACACCTGAAGGCCGGGGAGCTGTTTTTT. Amino acid sequence: CASSTRHLKAGELFF.

The genes are TRBV12-3 or TRBV12-4 and TRBJ1-2; 8 positions agree with TRBD1. The CDR3 runs to 15 residues. V lost 4 bases, J lost 6 bases, and 10 bases stayed unmatched. CDR3 loop: CASSYLPGQVDGYTF. The CDR3 coding sequence is TGTGCCAGCAGTTACCTTCCGGGACAGGTCGATGGCTACACCTTC.

This clonotype was observed a handful of times. This sequence joins TRBV20-1 and TRBJ1-1, with D uncertain. Germline V gives CDR1 DFQATT, CDR2 SNEGSKA (reference sequence). The CDR3 contains 12 residues. V was clipped by 1 base and J by 4 bases, with 7 bases between them. DNA for the CDR3: TGCAGTGCTAGAGGGAGGAGCACTGAAGCTTTCTTT. Amino acid sequence: CSARGRSTEAFF.

The sample holds a few counts of this clonotype. The genes are TRBV30 and TRBJ2-1; TRBD1 is a possible D gene (6 bases). V was cut by 1 base and J by 8 bases, with 12 bases left in between. The CDR3 totals 13 residues. Germline loops: CDR1 GTSNPN, CDR2 SVGIG (reference sequence). Here the CDR3 reads CAWSAGDGDEQFF. The CDR3, as DNA: TGTGCCTGGAGTGCAGGGGACGGCGATGAGCAGTTCTTC.

The genes are TRBV6-2 or TRBV6-3 and TRBJ1-1; D is unresolved. The CDR3 runs to 19 residues. V was clipped by 0 bases and J by 1 base, with 21 bases between them. Germline CDR1 is MNHEY and CDR2 is SVGEGT. The CDR3 bases are TGTGCCAGCAGTTACTCGACATCCCCAGGAAGGCGATGGAACACTGAAGCTTTCTTT. Amino acids: CASSYSTSPGRRWNTEAFF.

In this sample, this clonotype turned up a few times. This rearrangement joins TRBV9 to TRBJ2-1; D call uncertain. Germline V lookup: CDR1 SGDLS, CDR2 YYNGEE. V was trimmed by 0 bases and J by 8 bases, leaving 15 bases between them. The length of the CDR3 is 15 residues. This CDR3 is CASSVAGPSWDEQFF. The CDR3 nucleotides read TGTGCCAGCAGCGTAGCAGGACCAAGCTGGGATGAGCAGTTCTTC.

The genes are TRBV18 and TRBJ2-7; 8 nucleotides line up with TRBD1. The germline V gene encodes CDR1 KGHSH and CDR2 LQKENI. The CDR3 covers 14 residues. Trimming at V came to 2 bases and at J to 5 bases, leaving 5 bases not matched to a gene. This chain's CDR3 is CASSPRTGTDEQYF. In DNA form, the CDR3 reads TGTGCCAGCTCACCAAGGACAGGGACGGACGAGCAGTACTTC.

This clonotype has more than one count but fewer than ten. The chain recombines TRBV18 with TRBJ1-5, with D unresolved. This CDR3 is 16 amino acids long. Germline CDR1 is KGHSH and CDR2 is LQKENI. V was shortened by 3 bases and J by 1 base, with 13 bases between the two germline ends. CDR3 amino acids: CASSPEGVGSNQPQHF. In nucleotides, the CDR3 is TGTGCCAGCTCACCTGAGGGTGTAGGGAGCAATCAGCCCCAGCATTTT. Full variable domain (remainder filled in from reference TRBV18 and TRBJ1-5): NAGVMQNPRHLVRRRGQEARLRCSPMKGHSHVYWYRQLPEEGLKFMVYLQKENIIDESGMPKERFSAEFPKEGPSILRIQQVVRGDSAAYFCASSPEGVGSNQPQHFGDGTRLSIL.

In its sample, this clonotype was seen a few times. This sequence joins TRBV6-2 or TRBV6-3 and TRBJ2-7; possibly TRBD1 or TRBD2 for D (6 bases each). CDR1 is MNHEY and CDR2 is SVGEGT in the germline V gene. This CDR3 is built from 15 residues. V lost 8 bases to trimming and J lost 0 bases, with 17 bases between them. CDR3 DNA: TGTGCCAGCGGCTCGGGGGCATCTAACTCCTACGAGCAGTACTTC. Amino acids: CASGSGASNSYEQYF.

The V gene is TRBV18, the J gene TRBJ2-2; TRBD1 matches at 7 bases. Germline V gives CDR1 KGHSH, CDR2 LQKENI. The CDR3 spans 16 residues. The V gene end was trimmed by 0 bases and the J gene end by 2 bases; junction bases not matched to a gene: 3. For the CDR3, the DNA is TGTGCCAGCTCACCACCGACAGGGTCTAACACCGGGGAGCTGTTTTTT. It yields the protein CASSPPTGSNTGELFF.

This clonotype was seen a handful of times. The chain links TRBV29-1 to TRBJ2-1; 10 bases fit TRBD2. The ends lost 7 bases at V and 5 bases at J; junction bases unmatched: 14. This CDR3 has 16 amino acids. Looked up from germline, CDR1 is SQVTM and CDR2 is ANQGSEA. DNA of the CDR3: TGCAGCGCCGTGGGCTTAGCGGGAGGCCTAAACAATGAGCAGTTCTTC. Amino acid sequence: CSAVGLAGGLNNEQFF.

This clonotype was seen a few times. The chain has TRBV29-1 and TRBJ2-7; 8 bases align to TRBD2. The CDR3 has 13 amino acids. V lost 7 bases, J lost 3 bases, and 8 bases stayed unmatched. The V gene's germline CDR1 is SQVTM and CDR2 ANQGSEA. CDR3: CSARAGANYEQYF. CDR3 DNA sequence: TGCAGCGCAAGAGCGGGAGCGAACTACGAGCAGTACTTC.

The chain combines TRBV28 with TRBJ1-2, with D tentatively TRBD1 (6 bases). The CDR3 extends over 16 amino acids. Germline CDR1 is MDHEN and CDR2 is SYDVKM. V was cut by 9 bases and J by 0 bases, with 20 bases left in between. The DNA of the CDR3 is TGTGCCAGTTTGGGGGGGACACATCGAGCTAACTATGGCTACACCTTC. Protein sequence: CASLGGTHRANYGYTF.

This clonotype was observed a handful of times. This chain joins TRBV29-1 and TRBJ2-7; D may be TRBD1 (6 bases). Deletions cut 7 bases from V and 1 base from J, with 14 bases between. CDR3 length equals 13 residues. Germline CDR1 SQVTM, CDR2 ANQGSEA. In nucleotides, the CDR3 is TGCAGCGCCCTTAGGACAGAGTCCTACGAGCAGTACTTC. It specifies CSALRTESYEQYF.

The rearrangement uses TRBV20-1 and TRBJ2-7; D remains ambiguous. Deletions cut 2 bases from V and 0 bases from J, with 8 bases between. Germline CDR1 and CDR2: DFQATT and SNEGSKA (reference sequence). CDR3 size: 13 residues. For the CDR3, the DNA is TGCAGTGCTAGACGCCCGAGCTCCTACGAGCAGTACTTC. Translation gives CSARRPSSYEQYF.

This clonotype has more than one count but fewer than ten. The genes are TRBV2 and TRBJ1-1; TRBD1 agrees at 7 bases. This CDR3 spans 13 amino acids. Trimming removed 4 bases from V and 9 bases from J; junction bases left unmatched: 8. CDR1 and CDR2 from the germline V gene are SNHLY and FYNNEI. The CDR3 sequence is CASSGLGGQKAFF. CDR3 sequence (DNA): TGTGCCAGCAGTGGTTTAGGGGGACAGAAAGCTTTCTTT.

This clonotype was recorded at least ten times. This chain connects TRBV6-1 to TRBJ1-2; D is perhaps TRBD1 (5 bases). Trimming stripped 1 base from V and 6 bases from J, with 9 bases between. This CDR3 spans 13 amino acids. The V gene's germline CDR1 is MNHNS and CDR2 SASEGT. CDR3 in amino acids: CASSEGRQNGYTF. The CDR3 DNA follows: TGTGCCAGCAGTGAAGGTAGACAGAATGGCTACACCTTC.

A few counts support this clonotype. This chain connects TRBV5-1 to TRBJ2-7, with TRBD1 matching 7 bases. Germline trimming cut 4 bases from V and 3 bases from J; bases unmatched to any gene: 7. Germline lookup yields CDR1 SGHRS and CDR2 YFSETQ. The CDR3 loop spans 14 amino acids. The chain's CDR3 is CASSSGQAGYEQYF. The CDR3 coding sequence is TGCGCCAGCAGCAGCGGACAGGCGGGCTACGAGCAGTACTTC. Drawing the rest from reference TRBV5-1 and TRBJ2-7, the complete variable domain is KAGVTQTPRYLIKTRGQQVTLSCSPISGHRSVSWYQQTPGQGLQFLFEYFSETQRNKGNFPGRFSGRQFSNSRSEMNVSTLELGDSALYLCASSSGQAGYEQYFGPGTRLTVT.

This clonotype occurred many times. V usage is TRBV5-1 and J usage is TRBJ2-3; D may correspond to TRBD1 or TRBD2 (5 bases each). Germline-derived CDR1 and CDR2 are SGHRS and YFSETQ. This CDR3 has 14 residues. Trimming left V 0 bases short and J 8 bases short, with 13 bases between. In DNA form, the CDR3 reads TGCGCCAGCAGCTTGGTACGGGGCCAGGGTACGCAGTATTTT. It specifies CASSLVRGQGTQYF. The full variable domain, its missing parts supplied by reference TRBV5-1 and TRBJ2-3, is KAGVTQTPRYLIKTRGQQVTLSCSPISGHRSVSWYQQTPGQGLQFLFEYFSETQRNKGNFPGRFSGRQFSNSRSEMNVSTLELGDSALYLCASSLVRGQGTQYFGPGTRLTVL.